Reported below is one T cell receptor beta chain. This record comes from a study of blood T cells in healthy people across ages. The CDR3 totals 17 residues. The V and J ends lost 4 bases and 1 base respectively, with 17 bases between them. Germline V CDR1 and CDR2: MNHEY, SVGEGT. The second PCR ran about 6 to 11 cycles with a sample-barcoded 5' primer and J-beta primers. From the 5' RACE reads, TCRdb called clonotypes with MiXCR, one entry per CDR3 protein. The sample carries hundreds of thousands of distinct CDR3 sequences, about 30% recorded once. The chain recombines TRBV6-2 or TRBV6-3 with TRBJ1-5; D uncertain. The origin of this receptor is a woman of 80 years or more in good health. The specimen was blood. As DNA, the CDR3 is TGTGCCAGCAGTTCCCTCACGGGTTTTGGGAGCAATCAGCCCCAGCATTTT. Its translation is CASSSLTGFGSNQPQHF.